This T cell receptor beta chain emerged from a study of Graves' ophthalmopathy and Graves' hyperthyroidism. Clinicians diagnosed using symptoms, serum thyroxine, TRAb, thyroid ultrasound and orbital computed tomography. It was from 10 ml of fresh peripheral blood that the PBMCs came. Using RNA transcripts, the TCR beta CDR3 regions were amplified. A first-round RT-PCR used HTBI primers, followed by a second-round multiplex PCR. Each CDR3 protein is one row after TCRdb ran MiXCR on the multiplex PCR reads. The sample holds 360,000 or so distinct CDR3 sequences, 15% to 20% seen once. This clonotype was detected ten times or more. Germline V gives CDR1 SGHAT, CDR2 FQNNGV. The CDR3 sequence is 10 residues long. Trimming stripped 7 bases from V and 14 bases from J, with 9 bases between.

The receptor was derived from a woman between 18 and 29 years old with Graves' ophthalmopathy. The source material was peripheral blood. The genes are TRBV11-2 and TRBJ1-6; no clear D gene. The CDR3 DNA reads TGTGCCAGCACCCCCTGCGCCCTCCACTTT. Amino acids: CASTPCALHF.